The rows below give T cell receptor beta chains drawn from one sample of a study of PD-L1 blockade in urothelial cancer. Only in-frame clones appear in the TCRdb table, and some are missing; sequencing was by immunoSEQ multiplex PCR. The sample contains about 120,000 clones, 80% to 95% of which appear only once. This sample comprised PBMCs, obtained around atezolizumab (anti-PD-L1) treatment. All receptors derive from a man between 60 and 70 years old with urothelial cancer. Each CDR3 is given with its conserved first and last residue. Each record gives: D gene, V gene, clone size, J gene, CDR3 protein, CDR3 DNA. The D gene is left open where the match is weak. The size entry is marked missing in some rows and otherwise reads once, few, many or a size class.

.	TRBV7-9	few	TRBJ2-7	CASSLVLTGSSYEQYF	TGTGCCAGCAGCTTAGTTTTAACAGGTAGCTCCTACGAGCAGTACTTC
TRBD2	TRBV27	.	TRBJ2-2	CASSLWLAGAPGELFF	TGTGCCAGCAGTTTATGGCTAGCGGGGGCCCCCGGGGAGCTGTTTTTT
.	TRBV7-8	.	TRBJ2-5	CASSRTTRGETQYF	TGTGCCAGCAGCCGTACTACTAGGGGGGAGACCCAGTACTTC
TRBD2	TRBV14	once	TRBJ2-1	CASSLGTSDYNEQFF	TGTGCCAGCAGCCTCGGGACTAGCGACTACAATGAGCAGTTCTTC
.	TRBV20-1	.	TRBJ2-3	CSAGDPSAVYF	TGCAGTGCTGGTGACCCCAGCGCAGTTTATTTT
.	TRBV6-5	.	TRBJ2-3	CASRRGIPPDTQYF	TGTGCCAGCAGACGAGGAATCCCCCCAGATACGCAGTATTTT
TRBD2	TRBV28	.	TRBJ2-1	CASRPTRSSGASYNEQFF	TGTGCCAGCAGACCTACCAGATCTAGCGGAGCCTCCTACAATGAGCAGTTCTTC
TRBD1	TRBV5-4	.	TRBJ2-7	CASSPGTALPYEQYF	TGTGCCAGCAGCCCCGGGACAGCTCTTCCCTACGAGCAGTACTTC
.	TRBV9	.	TRBJ2-3	CASSVRGGTSTDTQYF	TGTGCCAGCAGCGTTAGGGGGGGTACAAGCACAGATACGCAGTATTTT
TRBD2	TRBV7-9	.	TRBJ2-1	CASSSTPGLAGSEQFF	TGTGCCAGCAGCTCGACTCCGGGACTAGCGGGAAGTGAGCAGTTCTTC
.	TRBV6-5	.	TRBJ2-1	CASSYQGSPGEQFF	TGTGCCAGCAGTTACCAGGGATCCCCAGGGGAGCAGTTCTTC
TRBD2	TRBV7-3	.	TRBJ2-5	CASSSGLAGLETQYF	TGTGCCAGCAGCTCGGGACTAGCGGGGTTGGAGACCCAGTACTTC
TRBD2	TRBV5-4	.	TRBJ2-3	CASSPRLAGATDTQYF	TGTGCCAGCAGCCCTCGACTAGCGGGGGCCACAGATACGCAGTATTTT
.	TRBV30	.	TRBJ1-2	CAWSASPYGYTF	TGTGCCTGGAGTGCCAGTCCCTATGGCTACACCTTC
.	TRBV10-1	.	TRBJ2-1	CASTGAPRKHEQFF	TGCGCCAGCACGGGAGCGCCTAGGAAACATGAGCAGTTCTTC
TRBD1	TRBV18	.	TRBJ1-1	CASSRAGLQGAMNTEAFF	TGTGCCAGCTCACGTGCGGGGCTACAGGGGGCGATGAACACTGAAGCTTTCTTT
.	TRBV5-8	few	TRBJ1-1	CASSLVRTTEAFF	TGTGCCAGCAGCTTGGTGCGAACCACTGAAGCTTTCTTT
TRBD2	TRBV5-6	.	TRBJ2-2	CASSSGTITGELFF	TGTGCCAGCAGCTCAGGGACTATCACCGGGGAGCTGTTTTTT
.	TRBV5-4	.	TRBJ2-2	CAQKGGGRNTGELFF	TGTGCCCAAAAGGGAGGAGGTCGGAACACCGGGGAGCTGTTTTTT
TRBD1	TRBV5-1	.	TRBJ2-2	CASSLVGTGNTGELFF	TGCGCCAGCAGCTTGGTAGGGACAGGGAACACCGGGGAGCTGTTTTTT
.	TRBV11-3	.	TRBJ2-1	CASSLGLGEQFF	TGTGCCAGCAGCTTGGGACTGGGTGAGCAGTTCTTC
.	TRBV2	.	TRBJ2-5	CASSEASGGETQYF	TGTGCCAGCAGTGAAGCTAGCGGCGGAGAGACCCAGTACTTC
.	TRBV5-1	.	TRBJ2-5	CASTPVNGGQETQYF	TGCGCCAGCACACCGGTTAACGGGGGGCAGGAGACCCAGTACTTC
TRBD1	TRBV6-5	.	TRBJ2-7	CASSYSGTGTLREQYF	TGTGCCAGCAGTTACTCCGGGACAGGGACTCTACGGGAGCAGTACTTC
.	TRBV5-6	.	TRBJ1-5	CASSLGGNNQPQHF	TGTGCCAGCAGCTTGGGAGGTAACAATCAGCCCCAGCATTTT
.	TRBV11-2	.	TRBJ2-7	CASRPLTGAPLEQYF	TGTGCCAGCAGACCTCTGACTGGTGCCCCCCTCGAGCAGTACTTC
TRBD1	TRBV7-2	.	TRBJ2-2	CASSRHALRTGRNTGELFF	TGTGCCAGCAGCCGCCACGCCCTACGGACAGGGCGAAACACCGGGGAGCTGTTTTTT
.	TRBV28	once	TRBJ1-3	CATSPGGASRNTIYF	TGTGCCACCTCACCGGGGGGGGCGAGTAGAAACACCATATATTTT
.	TRBV19	.	TRBJ1-5	CASSIVGGNQPQHF	TGTGCCAGTAGTATAGTGGGAGGCAATCAGCCCCAGCATTTT
.	TRBV30	once	TRBJ1-6	CAWSVAGGRLNSPLHF	TGTGCCTGGAGTGTGGCCGGGGGGCGCTTAAATTCACCCCTCCACTTT
.	TRBV30	.	TRBJ1-5	CAWSVRGDSNQPQHF	TGTGCCTGGAGTGTACGGGGGGACAGCAATCAGCCCCAGCATTTT
.	TRBV4-2	.	TRBJ2-6	CASSQVPETGNVLTF	TGTGCCAGCAGCCAAGTACCAGAGACAGGAAACGTCCTGACTTTC
TRBD1	TRBV6-4	.	TRBJ1-1	CASSRDRAASNAFF	TGTGCCAGCAGTAGGGACAGGGCGGCTTCGAATGCTTTCTTT